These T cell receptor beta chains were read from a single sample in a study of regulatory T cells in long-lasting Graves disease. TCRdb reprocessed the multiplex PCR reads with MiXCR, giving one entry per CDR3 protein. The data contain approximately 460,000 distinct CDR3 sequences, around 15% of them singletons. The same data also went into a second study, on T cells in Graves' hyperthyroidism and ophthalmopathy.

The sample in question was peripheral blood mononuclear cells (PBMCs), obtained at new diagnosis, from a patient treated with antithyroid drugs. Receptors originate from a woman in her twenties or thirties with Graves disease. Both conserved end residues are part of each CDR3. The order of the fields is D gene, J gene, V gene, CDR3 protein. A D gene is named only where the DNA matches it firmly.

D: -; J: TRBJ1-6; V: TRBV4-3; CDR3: CASSQDWPSGSSPLHF
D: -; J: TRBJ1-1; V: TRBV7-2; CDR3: CASTVLPPSTEAFF
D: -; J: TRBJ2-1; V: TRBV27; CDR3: CASRKGGYNEQFF
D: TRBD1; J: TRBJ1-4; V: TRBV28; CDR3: CAIQSRTGIEKLFF
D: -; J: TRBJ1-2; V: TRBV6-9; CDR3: CASSYLRGGFYGYTF
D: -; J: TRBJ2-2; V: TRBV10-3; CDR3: CAISETPRELFF
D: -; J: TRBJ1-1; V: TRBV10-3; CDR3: CAISEAPMGRNTEAFF
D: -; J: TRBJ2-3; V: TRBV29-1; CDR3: CSVEGDLITGDTQYF
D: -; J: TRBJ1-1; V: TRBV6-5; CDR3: CASSYGQGITEAFF
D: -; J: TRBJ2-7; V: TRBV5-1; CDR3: CASSWEPSLEQYF
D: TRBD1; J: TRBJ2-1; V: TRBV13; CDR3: CASSLRLGQGSYNEQFF
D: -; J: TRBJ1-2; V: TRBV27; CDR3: CATVGGNYGYTF
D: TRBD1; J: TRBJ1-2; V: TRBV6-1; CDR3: CASRSQGEANYGYTF
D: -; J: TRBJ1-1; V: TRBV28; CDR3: CASSLGWGRGEGNTEAFF
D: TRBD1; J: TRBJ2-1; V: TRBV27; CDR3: CASSYGTGVYNEQFF
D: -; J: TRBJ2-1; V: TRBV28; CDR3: CASSFGIRDTKNEQFF
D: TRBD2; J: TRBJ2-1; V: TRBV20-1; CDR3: CSAELAGGPNEQFF
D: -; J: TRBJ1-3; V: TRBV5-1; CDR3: CASSPDRGSGNTIYF
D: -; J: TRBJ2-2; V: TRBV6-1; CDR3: CASSYWTVNRGELFF
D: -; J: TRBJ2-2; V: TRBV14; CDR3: CASSHQQSNTGELFF
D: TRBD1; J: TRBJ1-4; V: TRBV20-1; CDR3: CSARAPLTGRKLFF
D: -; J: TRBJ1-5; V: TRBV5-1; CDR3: CASSLEGPHQPQHF
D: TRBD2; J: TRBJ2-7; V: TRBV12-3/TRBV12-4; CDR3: CASLASGGYEQYF
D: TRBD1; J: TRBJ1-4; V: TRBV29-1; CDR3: CSVARQGTNEKLFF
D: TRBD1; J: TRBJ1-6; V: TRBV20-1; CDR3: CSASVGTGVNNSPLHF
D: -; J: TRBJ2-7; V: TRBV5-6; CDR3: CASSLLVNRWQYF